This T cell receptor (beta chain) was recorded in a study of T cell responses to AZD1222 COVID-19 vaccine. Notes on the study in general: Spike-specific TCR breadth and depth were elevated following two AZD1222 doses. Donor demographics were predominantly white British with a female majority; clonal diversity may be underestimated. Repertoires were collected only later (after the peak T cell response had occurred).

CDR3 length: 14 residues. V was trimmed by 6 bases and J by 1 base, leaving 13 bases between them. The V gene's germline CDR1 is SGHAT and CDR2 FQNNGV. Assay used: immunoSEQ multiplex PCR; TCRdb lists only in-frame clones, some missing. Among tens of thousands of clones listed, 80% were seen once. A note on this clone: The antigen remains unidentified.

The rearrangement uses TRBV11-2 and TRBJ2-7; D might be TRBD2 (5 bases). Specimen: peripheral blood, collected on day 0 of AZD1222 vaccination. The receptor's source is an adult in good health. The CDR3 bases are TGTGCCAGCAGTCGATGGGAGAGGTCCTACGAGCAGTACTTC. Translation: CASSRWERSYEQYF.